This TCR beta chain was captured by sequencing in a study of blood T cells in healthy people across ages. Next came a second PCR, run for roughly 6 to 11 cycles, which used a sample-barcoded 5' primer along with a J-beta primer mix. From each sample, at least 3 million paired-end reads containing CDR3 were obtained. Each CDR3 protein is one row after TCRdb ran MiXCR on the 5' RACE reads. Among over 500,000 distinct CDR3 sequences, about 29% were seen once, and the ten largest hold approximately 3.5%. CDR3 length: 14 residues. With 6 bases clipped from V and 1 base from J, the junction kept 5 bases outside the gene matches. Germline CDR1 is SNHLY and CDR2 is FYNNEI. A further study also used this sample, focusing on T cells of mothers and their children.

The TCR comes from a boy aged 2 to 10 in good health. This chain uses TRBV2 with TRBJ1-2; TRBD1 matches at 7 bases. Sequenced input: blood. The CDR3 DNA reads as TGTGCCAGCAGGTTGGGACAGCTTAACTATGGCTACACCTTC. It encodes CASRLGQLNYGYTF.